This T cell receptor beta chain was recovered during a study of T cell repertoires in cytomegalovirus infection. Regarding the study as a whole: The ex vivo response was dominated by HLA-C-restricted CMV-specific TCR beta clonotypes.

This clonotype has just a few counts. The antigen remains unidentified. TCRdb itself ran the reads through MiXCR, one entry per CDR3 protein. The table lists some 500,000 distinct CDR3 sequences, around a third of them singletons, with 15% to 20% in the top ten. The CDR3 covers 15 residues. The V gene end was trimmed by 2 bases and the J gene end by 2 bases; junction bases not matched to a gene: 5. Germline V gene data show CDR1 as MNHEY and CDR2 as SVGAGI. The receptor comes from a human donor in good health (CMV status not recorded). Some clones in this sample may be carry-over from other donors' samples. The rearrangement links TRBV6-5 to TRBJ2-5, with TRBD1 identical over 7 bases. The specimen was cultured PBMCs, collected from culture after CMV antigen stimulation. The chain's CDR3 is CASSYRPGQQETQYF. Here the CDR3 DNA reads TGTGCCAGCAGTTACAGGCCGGGACAGCAAGAGACCCAGTACTTC.